These 28 T cell receptor beta chains were sequenced from one sample in a study of blood T cell repertoires in COVID-19. Libraries were prepared by immunoSEQ multiplex PCR; TCRdb keeps only in-frame clonotypes and omits some of them. The sample lists approximately 260,000 clones; about 90% were seen once. The sequenced sample consisted of PBMCs or T cells enriched from blood (not recorded which). The receptor set was obtained from a woman between 40 and 50 years old with acute COVID-19.

This chain joins TRBV19 and TRBJ1-2, with TRBD1 as a possible D gene (6 bases). V was cut by 9 bases and J by 1 base, with 33 bases left in between. The germline gives CDR1 LNHDA, CDR2 SQIVND (reference sequence). The CDR3 totals 20 residues. In DNA, the CDR3 is TGTGCCAGCACCCCTGGCTGGGGGCGTTTATGGGAAGGAGGTAACTATGGCTACACCTTC. Its protein is CASTPGWGRLWEGGNYGYTF.

This rearrangement joins TRBV7-9 to TRBJ2-3; TRBD2 aligns across 7 bases. This CDR3 contains 16 residues. The germline CDR1 and CDR2 sequences are SEHNR and FQNEAQ (reference sequence). V lost 0 bases to trimming and J lost 0 bases; unmatched junction nucleotides: 3. CDR3: CASSLAGGPSTDTQYF. The CDR3 DNA reads as TGTGCCAGCAGCTTAGCGGGAGGGCCCAGCACAGATACGCAGTATTTT. Together with reference TRBV7-9 and TRBJ2-3, the CDR3 gives the full variable domain: DTGVSQNPRHKITKRGQNVTFRCDPISEHNRLYWYRQTLGQGPEFLTYFQNEAQLEKSRLLSDRFSAERPKGSFSTLEIQRTEQGDSAMYLCASSLAGGPSTDTQYFGPGTRLTVL.

The chain carries TRBV13 and TRBJ2-7, with 7 bases matching TRBD2. V was pared by 1 base and J by 3 bases, with 12 bases of the junction left unmatched. This CDR3 contains 17 residues. The germline V gene has CDR1 PRHDT and CDR2 FYEKMQ (reference sequence). The CDR3 loop reads CASSLATSAGRFYEQYF. CDR3 in DNA: TGTGCCAGCAGCTTAGCCACTAGCGCCGGGAGGTTCTACGAGCAGTACTTC.

The chain joins TRBV5-4 to TRBJ2-1, with 12 nucleotides matching TRBD2. CDR1 SGHNT and CDR2 YYREEE come from the germline V gene (reference sequence). J lost 5 bases, V lost 4 bases, and 4 bases had no gene match. This CDR3 is 15 amino acids long. CDR3 nucleotides: TGTGCCAGCAGCCGGACTAGCGGGAAACACAATGAGCAGTTCTTC. This translates into CASSRTSGKHNEQFF.

The genes are TRBV14 and TRBJ1-2, with TRBD1 as a possible D gene (6 bases). This CDR3 comprises 15 residues. Trimming left V 0 bases short and J 7 bases short, with 15 bases between. The V gene's germline CDR1 is SGHDN and CDR2 FVKESK. The CDR3 loop reads CASSQDSRGFGGYTF. The CDR3 nucleotides read TGTGCCAGCAGCCAAGATTCCAGGGGATTCGGTGGCTACACCTTC. Combining the CDR3 with reference TRBV14 and TRBJ1-2 gives the whole variable domain EAGVTQFPSHSVIEKGQTVTLRCDPISGHDNLYWYRRVMGKEIKFLLHFVKESKQDESGMPNNRFLAERTGGTYSTLKVQPAELEDSGVYFCASSQDSRGFGGYTFGSGTRLTVV.

The chain recombines TRBV2 with TRBJ2-2, with 12 bases aligning to TRBD2. Germline V gene sequence: CDR1 SNHLY, CDR2 FYNNEI. V was pared by 6 bases and J by 4 bases, with 3 bases of the junction left unmatched. The CDR3 sequence is 15 residues long. For the CDR3, the DNA is TGTGCCAGCAGACCGGGACTAGCGGGCACCGGGGAGCTGTTTTTT. It codes for CASRPGLAGTGELFF.

V and J are TRBV6-6 and TRBJ1-2; 7 bases map to TRBD1. Germline CDR1 MNHNY, CDR2 SVGAGI (reference sequence). The CDR3 loop spans 15 amino acids. The V gene end was trimmed by 3 bases and the J gene end by 3 bases; junction bases not matched to a gene: 7. The CDR3 here is CASSYKQGRDYGYTF. CDR3 nucleotides: TGTGCCAGCAGTTATAAACAGGGGAGAGACTATGGCTACACCTTC.

The genes are TRBV2 and TRBJ1-2; TRBD1 might be the D (5 bases). This CDR3 comprises 11 residues. Germline V gene lookup returns CDR1 SNHLY and CDR2 FYNNEI. V was shortened by 6 bases and J by 7 bases, with 9 bases between the two germline ends. Here the CDR3 reads CASSRDSGYTF. CDR3 in DNA: TGTGCCAGCAGCCGGGACTCTGGCTACACCTTC.

This chain connects TRBV5-6 to TRBJ2-1; the match to TRBD2 covers 14 bases. The CDR3 runs to 17 residues. V trimming: 2 bases; J trimming: 5 bases; junction bases outside the gene matches: 6. Germline V gives CDR1 SGHDT, CDR2 YYEEEE. CDR3 nucleotide sequence: TGTGCCAGCAGCTTCGTAGGACTAGCGGGAGGTCACAATGAGCAGTTCTTC. Its translation: CASSFVGLAGGHNEQFF.

The chain has TRBV28 and TRBJ2-7; D may be TRBD1 (6 bases). CDR3 length: 15 amino acids. V gave up 4 bases and J gave up 7 bases, with 20 bases separating them. CDR1 and CDR2 from the germline V gene are MDHEN and SYDVKM. In DNA form, the CDR3 reads TGTGCCAGCAGTTCCCCGGGACACAGGTTCCGTGAGCAGTACTTC. It encodes CASSSPGHRFREQYF.

The chain is built from TRBV4-2 and TRBJ2-7; 7 bases match TRBD2. The V gene end was trimmed by 4 bases and the J gene end by 5 bases; junction bases not matched to a gene: 5. Germline CDR1 LGHNA, CDR2 YNFKEQ. The CDR3 runs to 13 residues. CDR3 sequence: CASSPGAGNEQYF. DNA of the CDR3: TGTGCCAGCAGCCCGGGAGCGGGGAACGAGCAGTACTTC.

V gene TRBV5-1 combines with J gene TRBJ1-1; no reliable D call. The CDR3 covers 14 residues. The V and J ends lost 0 bases and 0 bases respectively, with 6 bases between them. The germline V gene has CDR1 SGHRS and CDR2 YFSETQ. In nucleotides, the CDR3 is TGCGCCAGCAGCTTGGAGCCGGTGAACACTGAAGCTTTCTTT. Its translation is CASSLEPVNTEAFF.

This rearrangement joins TRBV5-1 to TRBJ2-4; TRBD2 matches 14 bases. The CDR3 totals 19 residues. V shed 0 bases and J 0 bases; nucleotides not matched to a gene: 5. CDR1 and CDR2 from the germline V gene are SGHRS and YFSETQ. The CDR3 here is CASSLVGLAGELAKNIQYF. Here the CDR3 DNA reads TGCGCCAGCAGCTTGGTGGGACTAGCGGGAGAACTAGCCAAAAACATTCAGTACTTC. The whole variable domain, filled in from reference TRBV5-1 and TRBJ2-4, reads KAGVTQTPRYLIKTRGQQVTLSCSPISGHRSVSWYQQTPGQGLQFLFEYFSETQRNKGNFPGRFSGRQFSNSRSEMNVSTLELGDSALYLCASSLVGLAGELAKNIQYFGAGTRLSVL.

The CDR3 sequence: CSVRWGDEKLFF. CDR3 DNA: TGCAGCGTTCGGTGGGGCGATGAAAAACTGTTTTTT. J is TRBJ1-4 and V is TRBV29-1; D may be TRBD1 (5 bases). Germline V gives CDR1 SQVTM, CDR2 ANQGSEA. Trimming removed 5 bases at V and 6 bases at J, with 10 bases between. The CDR3 is 12 residues long.

The chain couples TRBV6-5 to TRBJ2-7; 8 positions agree with TRBD1. Trimming cost V 8 bases and J 0 bases; bases outside gene matches: 9. This CDR3 has 15 residues. The germline CDR1 and CDR2 sequences are MNHEY and SVGAGI. This CDR3 is CASRPGQGASYEQYF. In DNA, the CDR3 is TGTGCCAGCCGCCCCGGGCAGGGGGCCTCCTACGAGCAGTACTTC.

This chain joins TRBV25-1 and TRBJ2-7; 12 nucleotides match TRBD2. CDR1 and CDR2 from the germline V gene are MGHDK and SYGVNS. Germline trimming cut 4 bases from V and 0 bases from J; bases unmatched to any gene: 4. The CDR3 is 16 amino acids. This CDR3 is CASSVGTSGHSYEQYF. CDR3 nucleotide sequence: TGTGCCAGCAGTGTGGGGACTAGCGGGCACTCCTACGAGCAGTACTTC.

V gene TRBV6-5 combines with J gene TRBJ2-1; the match to TRBD1 covers 8 bases. This CDR3 is built from 14 residues. Germline CDR1 reads MNHEY; CDR2 reads SVGAGI. J gave up 8 bases and V 5 bases, and 8 bases lay outside the gene matches. The DNA of the CDR3 is TGTGCCAGCAGTCGGGACAGGTTGGTTGATGAGCAGTTCTTC. It encodes CASSRDRLVDEQFF.

This clone was seen only once. The chain is built from TRBV18 and TRBJ2-7, with D perhaps matching TRBD2 (5 bases). V lost 4 bases and J lost 3, with 16 bases in between. Germline CDR1 reads KGHSH; CDR2 reads LQKENI. CDR3 length equals 15 residues. The DNA for the CDR3 is TGTGCCAGCTCACAGTCAGGACCCGGGGTCTACGAGCAGTACTTC. It is translated as CASSQSGPGVYEQYF.

This sequence joins TRBV7-2 and TRBJ1-5, with a weak D call TRBD1 (5 bases). Germline CDR1 and CDR2: SGHTA and FQGNSA. Trimming took off 0 bases at V and 6 bases at J, with 12 bases between the two ends. The CDR3 has 15 residues. CDR3 sequence reads: CASSLAGTGPQPQHF. CDR3 nucleotides: TGTGCCAGCAGCTTAGCCGGGACTGGGCCTCAGCCCCAGCATTTT.

This chain uses TRBV30 with TRBJ1-4; 7 nucleotides align to TRBD1. V shed 0 bases, J shed 7 bases, and the junction held 5 bases outside the gene matches. The CDR3 sequence is 14 residues long. In germline, CDR1 is GTSNPN, CDR2 SVGIG (reference sequence). CDR3 residues: CAWSVGGTGEKLFF. As DNA, the CDR3 is TGTGCCTGGAGTGTAGGGGGCACGGGTGAAAAACTGTTTTTT.

This chain connects TRBV12-3 or TRBV12-4 to TRBJ2-7; unclear D gene. Trimming took 6 bases from V and 7 from J, leaving 13 bases between them. There are 12 residues in the CDR3. DNA for the CDR3: TGTGCCAGCAGAAGCAACACGGGTGAGCAGTACTTC. Its translation: CASRSNTGEQYF.

The rearrangement links TRBV5-1 to TRBJ1-1; TRBD1 agrees at 10 bases. V lost 4 bases, J lost 6 bases, and 9 bases stayed unmatched. CDR1 SGHRS and CDR2 YFSETQ come from the germline V gene. The CDR3 is 15 amino acids. The CDR3 is CASSLRQGADSEAFF. The CDR3 bases are TGCGCCAGCAGCCTGAGACAGGGGGCAGACTCTGAAGCTTTCTTT.

The chain joins TRBV5-1 to TRBJ2-2; 8 bases are shared with TRBD1. Germline trimming cut 0 bases from V and 3 bases from J; bases unmatched to any gene: 4. The CDR3 runs 16 residues. The germline V gene encodes CDR1 SGHRS and CDR2 YFSETQ. The CDR3 DNA follows: TGCGCCAGCAGCTTGGAAGGACAGGGTTACACCGGGGAGCTGTTTTTT. Translated, it gives CASSLEGQGYTGELFF.

This rearrangement joins TRBV29-1 to TRBJ2-7, with D perhaps TRBD2 (5 bases). CDR1 and CDR2 from the germline V gene are SQVTM and ANQGSEA. CDR3 length equals 10 residues. Trimming removed 3 bases from V and 5 bases from J, with 5 bases in between. DNA of the CDR3: TGCAGCGTTGAGGAGGACGAGCAGTACTTC. Its translation is CSVEEDEQYF.

The chain employs TRBV25-1 and TRBJ1-4, with 7 positions matching TRBD1. The trim removed 9 bases at V and 8 bases at J, leaving 9 bases unmatched. There are 13 residues in the CDR3. The germline V gene encodes CDR1 MGHDK and CDR2 SYGVNS. In DNA, the CDR3 is TGTGCCAGTGAAGAACAGGGGAAAGAAAAACTGTTTTTT. Its translation: CASEEQGKEKLFF.

The chain carries TRBV9 and TRBJ2-1; 14 positions match TRBD2. The CDR3 covers 15 residues. The junction had 3 bases not matched to a gene; V was cut back by 0 bases and J by 10 bases. The germline V gene has CDR1 SGDLS and CDR2 YYNGEE. CDR3 residues: CASSVVGLAGEEQFF. The CDR3 DNA is TGTGCCAGCAGCGTAGTGGGACTAGCGGGAGAAGAGCAGTTCTTC.

This rearrangement joins TRBV9 to TRBJ2-2; 7 nucleotides line up with TRBD1. Trimming removed 4 bases from V and 3 bases from J; junction bases left unmatched: 6. This CDR3 has 15 residues. Germline V CDR1 and CDR2: SGDLS, YYNGEE. Here the CDR3 reads CASSQQGSHTGELFF. CDR3 DNA sequence: TGTGCCAGCAGCCAACAGGGGTCCCACACCGGGGAGCTGTTTTTT.

This chain links TRBV27 with TRBJ2-1, with D perhaps TRBD2 (5 bases). V was pared by 6 bases and J by 5 bases, with 14 bases between. This CDR3 contains 14 residues. Looked up from germline, CDR1 is MNHEY and CDR2 is SMNVEV (reference sequence). The CDR3 here is CASSSEERNNEQFF. In DNA, the CDR3 is TGTGCCAGCAGCTCCGAGGAGCGGAACAATGAGCAGTTCTTC.